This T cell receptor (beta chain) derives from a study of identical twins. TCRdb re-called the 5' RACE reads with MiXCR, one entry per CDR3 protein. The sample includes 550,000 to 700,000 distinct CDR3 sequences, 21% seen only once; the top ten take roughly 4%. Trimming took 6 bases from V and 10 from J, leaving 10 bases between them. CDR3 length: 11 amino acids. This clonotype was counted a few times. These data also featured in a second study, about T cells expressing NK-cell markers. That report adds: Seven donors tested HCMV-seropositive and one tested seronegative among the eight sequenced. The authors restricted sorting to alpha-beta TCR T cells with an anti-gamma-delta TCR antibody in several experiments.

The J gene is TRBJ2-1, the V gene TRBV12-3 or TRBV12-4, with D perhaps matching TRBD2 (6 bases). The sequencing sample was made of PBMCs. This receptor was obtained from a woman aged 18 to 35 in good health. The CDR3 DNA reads TGTGCCAGCAGAGAGCGGGCGGAGCAGTTCTTC. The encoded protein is CASRERAEQFF.